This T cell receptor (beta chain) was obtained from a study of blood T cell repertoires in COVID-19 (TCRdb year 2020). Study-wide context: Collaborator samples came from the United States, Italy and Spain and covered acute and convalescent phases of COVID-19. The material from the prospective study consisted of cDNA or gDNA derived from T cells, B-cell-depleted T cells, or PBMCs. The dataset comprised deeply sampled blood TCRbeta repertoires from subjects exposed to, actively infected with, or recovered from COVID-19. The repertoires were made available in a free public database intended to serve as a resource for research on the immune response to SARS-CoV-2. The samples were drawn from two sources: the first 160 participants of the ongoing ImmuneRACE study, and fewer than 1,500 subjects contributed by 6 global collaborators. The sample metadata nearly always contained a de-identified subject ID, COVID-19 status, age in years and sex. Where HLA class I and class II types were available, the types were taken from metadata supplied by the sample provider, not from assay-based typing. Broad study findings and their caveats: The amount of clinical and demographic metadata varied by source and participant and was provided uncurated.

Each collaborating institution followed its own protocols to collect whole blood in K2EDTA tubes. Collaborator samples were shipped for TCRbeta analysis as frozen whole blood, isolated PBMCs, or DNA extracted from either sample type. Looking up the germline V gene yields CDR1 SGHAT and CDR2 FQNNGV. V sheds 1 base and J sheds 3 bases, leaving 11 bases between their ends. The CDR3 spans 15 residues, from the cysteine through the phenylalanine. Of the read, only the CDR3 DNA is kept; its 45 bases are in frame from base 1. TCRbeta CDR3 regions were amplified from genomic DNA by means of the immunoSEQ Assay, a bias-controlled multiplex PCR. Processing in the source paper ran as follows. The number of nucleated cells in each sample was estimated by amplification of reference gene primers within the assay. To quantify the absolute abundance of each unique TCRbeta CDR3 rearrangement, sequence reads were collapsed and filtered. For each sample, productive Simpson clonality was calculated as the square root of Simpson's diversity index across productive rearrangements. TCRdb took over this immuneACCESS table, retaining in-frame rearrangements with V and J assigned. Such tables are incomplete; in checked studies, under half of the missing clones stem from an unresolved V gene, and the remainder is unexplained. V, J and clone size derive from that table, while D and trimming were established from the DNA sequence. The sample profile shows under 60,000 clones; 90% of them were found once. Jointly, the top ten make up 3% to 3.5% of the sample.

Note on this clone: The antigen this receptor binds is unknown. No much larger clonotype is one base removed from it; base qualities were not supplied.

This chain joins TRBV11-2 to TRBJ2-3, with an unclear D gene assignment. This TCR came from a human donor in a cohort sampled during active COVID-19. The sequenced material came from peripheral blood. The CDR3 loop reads CASSLVARNTDTQYF. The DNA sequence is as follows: TGTGCCAGCAGCTTAGTGGCTAGAAATACAGATACGCAGTATTTT.